This T cell receptor (beta chain) came from a study of regulatory T cells in long-lasting Graves disease. Study details: Newly diagnosed Graves' patients took antithyroid drugs under 3 months.

Time point described: newly diagnosed GD, antithyroid drugs for less than 3 months. Preparation of the TCR library used RNA extracted from PBMCs. Germline loops: CDR1 LNHDA, CDR2 SQIVND (reference sequence). Trimming removed 4 bases from V and 8 bases from J; junction bases left unmatched: 11. This CDR3 is built from 15 residues. For TCR beta, libraries came from iRepertoire HTBI primers and Arm-PCR of CDR3 regions. TCRdb re-analysed the multiplex PCR reads in MiXCR, keeping a single row per CDR3 protein. The sample yields 510,000 or so distinct CDR3 sequences, around 12% seen once. A further study also used this sample, focusing on T cells in Graves' hyperthyroidism and ophthalmopathy. That source reports: TCR CDR3 regions were first amplified by RT-PCR with HTBI primers.

The source material was peripheral blood mononuclear cells (PBMCs), sampled at new diagnosis, from a patient treated with antithyroid drugs. This clonotype was obtained from a woman in her 30s with Graves disease. The chain uses TRBV19 and TRBJ1-5, with TRBD1 matching over 7 bases. The CDR3 reads CASSTWTGAIKPQHF. CDR3 in DNA: TGTGCCAGTAGTACCTGGACAGGAGCTATTAAGCCCCAGCATTTT.